A single sample gave rise to the 25 T cell receptor beta chains below, sequenced in a study of T-cell reconstitution after alpha-beta-depleted transplantation in children. Unique molecular identifiers were incorporated during preparation of the TCRbeta library. From the PCR reads, TCRdb called clonotypes with MiXCR, one entry per CDR3 protein. The table records more than 200,000 distinct CDR3 sequences, 9.7% of them present only once. Sequences were derived from PBMCs from the stem cell graft donor, sampled from the stem cell graft. The source is a human donor who donated a stem cell graft to a child with SCID.

This clonotype was observed at least ten times. The CDR3 loop is CAIRAGQGANGYTF. CDR3 in DNA: TGTGCCATCAGAGCGGGACAGGGGGCGAATGGCTACACCTTC. The rearrangement joins TRBV10-3 to TRBJ1-2; 12 bases align to TRBD1. The V gene's germline CDR1 is ENHRY and CDR2 SYGVKD. The CDR3 has 14 residues. J gave up 6 bases and V 6 bases, and 5 bases lay outside the gene matches.

Ten or more counts support this clonotype. V is TRBV5-1 and J is TRBJ2-2; D unclear. Germline CDR1 reads SGHRS; CDR2 reads YFSETQ. This CDR3 contains 14 residues. Trimming took off 1 base at V and 3 bases at J, with 7 bases between the two ends. CDR3 in DNA: TGCGCCAGCAGCTTGTCTCCGGACACCGGGGAGCTGTTTTTT. Protein: CASSLSPDTGELFF.

A few counts support this clonotype. The V and J genes are TRBV2 and TRBJ1-1; D may be TRBD1 (5 bases). Deletions cut 11 bases from V and 7 bases from J, with 23 bases between. The CDR3 contains 14 residues. Germline loops: CDR1 SNHLY, CDR2 FYNNEI. The CDR3 DNA is TGTGCCGGCCATGCGGGACGTACCCCAATTGAAGCTTTCTTT. Translating it yields CAGHAGRTPIEAFF.

This clonotype was seen many times. V is TRBV5-1 and J is TRBJ2-5, with 7 bases matching TRBD1. Trimming took 2 bases from V and 5 from J; bases not matched to a gene: 6. Per germline, CDR1 SGHRS and CDR2 YFSETQ. The CDR3 is made up of 14 amino acids. CDR3 protein: CASSLQGLSETQYF. The CDR3 coding sequence is TGCGCCAGCAGCTTACAGGGGCTCTCGGAGACCCAGTACTTC. Variable domain in full (rest from reference TRBV5-1 and TRBJ2-5): KAGVTQTPRYLIKTRGQQVTLSCSPISGHRSVSWYQQTPGQGLQFLFEYFSETQRNKGNFPGRFSGRQFSNSRSEMNVSTLELGDSALYLCASSLQGLSETQYFGPGTRLLVL.

Many counts were recorded for this clonotype. V usage is TRBV20-1 and J usage is TRBJ2-7; 10 nucleotides match TRBD2. Germline-derived CDR1 and CDR2 are DFQATT and SNEGSKA (reference sequence). Trimming removed 6 bases from V and 3 bases from J; junction bases left unmatched: 8. CDR3 length: 14 residues. The DNA of the CDR3 is TGCAGTGCCCTGTTAGCGGGGGGCTACTACGAGCAGTACTTC. It codes for CSALLAGGYYEQYF.

This clonotype was detected ten times or more. V is TRBV12-3 or TRBV12-4 and J is TRBJ1-2, with 12 bases that match TRBD1. This CDR3 spans 17 amino acids. V lost 6 bases, J lost 3 bases, and 11 bases stayed unmatched. CDR3 DNA: TGTGCCAGCAGCCCCCGGGACAGGGGGCGTCTCCACTATGGCTACACCTTC. Protein: CASSPRDRGRLHYGYTF.

This clonotype has a count of ten or more. The chain combines TRBV5-1 with TRBJ2-2; 8 bases map to TRBD2. The length of the CDR3 is 15 residues. Germline values: CDR1 SGHRS, CDR2 YFSETQ. Trimming took 3 bases from V and 3 from J; bases not matched to a gene: 4. CDR3 in amino acids: CASSSGGAHTGELFF. CDR3 in DNA: TGCGCCAGCAGCTCGGGGGGGGCCCACACCGGGGAGCTGTTTTTT.

The sample holds many counts of this clonotype. This rearrangement joins TRBV2 to TRBJ1-2; 7 bases line up with TRBD1. The V gene's germline CDR1 is SNHLY and CDR2 FYNNEI. The CDR3 has 14 amino acids. J gave up 7 bases and V 4 bases, and 9 bases lay outside the gene matches. For the CDR3, the DNA is TGTGCCAGCAGTGGGGTAGGGACAGAGCGTGGCTACACCTTC. This encodes CASSGVGTERGYTF.

This clonotype has at least ten counts. V usage is TRBV24-1 and J usage is TRBJ2-7, with TRBD2 as a possible D gene (5 bases). The CDR3 is 15 residues long. V lost 5 bases and J lost 1, with 14 bases in between. The germline V gene encodes CDR1 KGHDR and CDR2 SFDVKD. CDR3 DNA: TGTGCCACCAGTGGGACTGGACGGAATTCCTACGAGCAGTACTTC. Amino acids: CATSGTGRNSYEQYF.

As concerns this clonotype: A read error may be the cause here, since a much bigger clone is one base away. The conserved closing phenylalanine or tryptophan is absent in this CDR3, likely reflecting a read error. The rearrangement uses TRBV4-1 and TRBJ2-6; D is undetermined. This CDR3 is built from 16 residues. The germline V and J ends were trimmed by 1 base and 0 bases, with 7 bases remaining between them. Germline V lookup: CDR1 MGHRA, CDR2 YSYEKL. The DNA for the CDR3 is TGCGCCAGCAGCCAAGGGGTCGGCTCTGGGGCCAACGTCCTGACTTAC. Translation gives CASSQGVGSGANVLTY.

This clonotype was observed at least ten times. The chain carries TRBV6-2 or TRBV6-3 and TRBJ1-4, with 11 bases that match TRBD1. Germline V gene lookup returns CDR1 MNHEY and CDR2 SVGEGT. The CDR3 is 17 amino acids. Germline trimming cut 6 bases from V and 3 bases from J; bases unmatched to any gene: 9. This CDR3 is CASSSLGQGAANEKLFF. The CDR3 DNA follows: TGTGCCAGCAGCTCCCTCGGACAGGGGGCGGCTAATGAAAAACTGTTTTTT.

In this sample, this clonotype turned up once. A read error may account for a junction end that differs from germline. The chain is built from TRBV5-1 and TRBJ2-5; no clear D gene. The CDR3 runs 14 residues. The germline gives CDR1 SGHRS, CDR2 YFSETQ. The CDR3 here is CASSPGLYQVTQYF. The CDR3 DNA sequence: TGCGCCAGCAGCCCGGGTCTGTACCAAGTGACCCAGTACTTC.

This chain links TRBV5-6 with TRBJ2-7; the match to TRBD2 covers 12 bases. The CDR3 runs 15 residues. V lost 3 bases and J lost 2; bases outside the gene matches: 3. Germline assignment: CDR1 SGHDT and CDR2 YYEEEE. For the CDR3, the DNA is TGTGCCAGCAGCTCGCTAGCGGGGGGGCCCTACGAGCAGTACTTC. Encoded protein: CASSSLAGGPYEQYF.

This clonotype was seen a handful of times. An end of the junction differs from the germline gene, which may be a read error. J is TRBJ1-2 and V is TRBV20-1; no firm D call. CDR1 is DFQATT, CDR2 SNEGSKA, per germline (reference sequence). This CDR3 region has 16 residues. CDR3 nucleotide sequence: TGCTGTGCTAGTCCCAGCTCCACCGCATCTAACTATGGCTACACCTTC. This gives the protein CCASPSSTASNYGYTF.

This clonotype was observed at least ten times. DNA of the CDR3: TGCAGTGCTTCCGGGCCAGACAATGAGCAGTTCTTC. Protein sequence: CSASGPDNEQFF. The J gene is TRBJ2-1, the V gene TRBV20-1; D unresolved. The germline V gene has CDR1 DFQATT and CDR2 SNEGSKA (reference sequence). V was cut by 5 bases and J by 5 bases, with 10 bases left in between. This CDR3 has 12 residues.

This clonotype appeared many times. This chain connects TRBV5-1 to TRBJ1-5; D perhaps matches TRBD1 (6 bases). Trimming left V 0 bases short and J 6 bases short, with 13 bases between. Per germline, CDR1 SGHRS and CDR2 YFSETQ. CDR3 length equals 15 residues. The CDR3 bases are TGCGCCAGCAGCTTGGATGGGGGGCCGGGTCAGCCCCAGCATTTT. Its translation: CASSLDGGPGQPQHF.

The table lists this clonotype with many counts. The rearrangement uses TRBV10-3 and TRBJ1-2; 7 positions match TRBD1. V was clipped by 7 bases and J by 3 bases; unmatched bases: 11. This CDR3 region has 15 residues. CDR1 ENHRY and CDR2 SYGVKD come from the germline V gene. CDR3 amino acids: CAIKIQGRRDYGYTF. The CDR3 DNA sequence: TGTGCCATCAAGATACAGGGGCGCCGGGACTATGGCTACACCTTC.

At least ten counts were recorded for this clonotype. The chain is built from TRBV5-1 and TRBJ1-1; 9 nucleotides match TRBD1. Trimming took 2 bases from V and 3 from J; bases not matched to a gene: 8. Per the germline V gene, CDR1 is SGHRS and CDR2 is YFSETQ. The CDR3 has 16 amino acids. The CDR3: CASSLGTGTLDTEAFF. For the CDR3, the DNA is TGCGCCAGCAGCTTAGGGACAGGGACTTTGGACACTGAAGCTTTCTTT.

This clonotype was counted many times. The chain combines TRBV4-3 with TRBJ1-5; the D gene is possibly TRBD1 (6 bases). CDR3 length: 15 amino acids. Germline values: CDR1 LGHNA, CDR2 YSLEER. Trimming cost V 0 bases and J 9 bases, with 15 bases left between them. Here the CDR3 DNA reads TGCGCCAGCAGCCAAGATTGGACAGAGATCAGGCCCCAGCATTTT. Amino acid sequence: CASSQDWTEIRPQHF.

Ten or more counts support this clonotype. V is TRBV3-1 and J is TRBJ2-7; 9 nucleotides align to TRBD1. The length of the CDR3 is 17 residues. Germline V CDR1 and CDR2: LGHDT, YNNKEL (reference sequence). After removal of 8 bases from V and 4 bases from J, the junction contained 18 bases not matched to a gene. The CDR3 DNA reads as TGTGCCAGCTCCCCCGGACCGGGACAGGGAATGGAGTACGAGCAGTACTTC. Its translation is CASSPGPGQGMEYEQYF.

This clonotype was observed at least ten times. The V call is TRBV20-1, the J call TRBJ1-5, with 9 positions matching TRBD1. The CDR3 runs to 17 residues. V shed 4 bases, J shed 2 bases, and the junction held 12 bases outside the gene matches. Germline loops: CDR1 DFQATT, CDR2 SNEGSKA (reference sequence). The DNA for the CDR3 is TGCAGTGCTACGGCCCCACAGGGGGCGCGGGGCAATCAGCCCCAGCATTTT. Translated: CSATAPQGARGNQPQHF.

This clonotype was detected many times. J is TRBJ2-5 and V is TRBV5-6, with D tentatively TRBD1 (6 bases). The V end lost 0 bases, the J end lost 3 bases, and 15 bases lay between the germline ends. This CDR3 contains 16 residues. Germline V gene sequence: CDR1 SGHDT, CDR2 YYEEEE. DNA for the CDR3: TGTGCCAGCAGCTTGGAATTGAGGAACAGGGAAGAGACCCAGTACTTC. This codes for CASSLELRNREETQYF.

This clonotype was counted ten times or more. This chain uses TRBV4-3 with TRBJ2-1; D is unclear. The germline CDR1 and CDR2 sequences are LGHNA and YSLEER. The CDR3 covers 13 residues. The V end was cut by 4 bases, the J end by 3 bases, with 7 bases between. In DNA form, the CDR3 reads TGCGCCAGCAGCCTCGAGTTCTACAATGAGCAGTTCTTC. Protein sequence: CASSLEFYNEQFF.

This clonotype was recorded many times. V is TRBV5-1 and J is TRBJ2-5; TRBD2 might be the D (6 bases). From germline, CDR1 is SGHRS and CDR2 YFSETQ. CDR3 length equals 15 residues. Trimming pared 0 bases from V and 9 bases from J, leaving 18 bases between. The CDR3: CASSLAGAGHGSQYF. The CDR3 DNA reads as TGCGCCAGCAGCTTGGCCGGAGCGGGTCATGGATCCCAGTACTTC.

In its sample, this clonotype was seen a few times. V gene TRBV6-5 combines with J gene TRBJ1-5, with D uncertain. Trimming pared 2 bases from V and 7 bases from J, leaving 12 bases between. The germline CDR1 and CDR2 sequences are MNHEY and SVGAGI. This CDR3 region has 14 residues. As DNA, the CDR3 is TGTGCCAGCAGTTACCTCGGGGAGGGACAGCCCCAGCATTTT. It encodes CASSYLGEGQPQHF.